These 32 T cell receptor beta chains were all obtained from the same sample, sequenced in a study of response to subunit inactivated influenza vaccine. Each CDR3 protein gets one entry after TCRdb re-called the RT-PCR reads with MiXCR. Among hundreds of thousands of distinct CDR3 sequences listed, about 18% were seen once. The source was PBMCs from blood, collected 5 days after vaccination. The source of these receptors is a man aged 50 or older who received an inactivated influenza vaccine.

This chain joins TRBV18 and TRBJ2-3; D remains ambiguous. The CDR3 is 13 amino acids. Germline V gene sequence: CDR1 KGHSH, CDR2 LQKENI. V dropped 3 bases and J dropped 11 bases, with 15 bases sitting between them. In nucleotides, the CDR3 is TGTGCCAGCTCACCCCCGGTCGGGTTCGAGCAGTATTTT. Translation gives CASSPPVGFEQYF.

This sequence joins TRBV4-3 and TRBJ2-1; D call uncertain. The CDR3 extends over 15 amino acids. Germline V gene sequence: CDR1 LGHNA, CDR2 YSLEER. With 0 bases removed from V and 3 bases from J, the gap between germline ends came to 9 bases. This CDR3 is CASSQDGVLYNEQFF. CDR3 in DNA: TGCGCCAGCAGCCAAGATGGGGTTCTCTACAATGAGCAGTTCTTC.

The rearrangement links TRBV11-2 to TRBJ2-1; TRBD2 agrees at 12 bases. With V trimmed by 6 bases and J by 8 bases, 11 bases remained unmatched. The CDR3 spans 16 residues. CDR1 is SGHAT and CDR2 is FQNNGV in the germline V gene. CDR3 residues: CASRLGTSGRSHEQFF. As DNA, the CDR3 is TGTGCCAGCAGACTAGGCACTAGCGGGAGGAGCCATGAGCAGTTCTTC.

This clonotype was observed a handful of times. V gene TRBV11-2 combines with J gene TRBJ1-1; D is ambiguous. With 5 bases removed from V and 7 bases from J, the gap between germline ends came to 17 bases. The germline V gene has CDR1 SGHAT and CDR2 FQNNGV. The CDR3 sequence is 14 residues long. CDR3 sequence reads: CASSLSRKDGEAFF. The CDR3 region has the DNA TGTGCCAGCAGCCTCTCCCGGAAGGATGGTGAAGCTTTCTTT.

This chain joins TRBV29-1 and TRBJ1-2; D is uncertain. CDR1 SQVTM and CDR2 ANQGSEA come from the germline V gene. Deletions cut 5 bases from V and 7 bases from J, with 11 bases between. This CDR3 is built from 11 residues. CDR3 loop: CSVKAGTGYTF. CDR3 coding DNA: TGCAGCGTTAAAGCGGGTACTGGCTACACCTTC. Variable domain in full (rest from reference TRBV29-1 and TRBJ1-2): SAVISQKPSRDICQRGTSLTIQCQVDSQVTMMFWYRQQPGQSLTLIATANQGSEATYESGFVIDKFPISRPNLTFSTLTVSNMSPEDSSIYLCSVKAGTGYTFGSGTRLTVV.

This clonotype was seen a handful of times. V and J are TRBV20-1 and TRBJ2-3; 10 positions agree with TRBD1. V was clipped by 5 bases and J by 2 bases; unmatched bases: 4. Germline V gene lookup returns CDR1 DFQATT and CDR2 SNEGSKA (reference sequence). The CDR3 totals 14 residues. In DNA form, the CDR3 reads TGCAGTGCTGCTCGACAGGGGGCCACAGATACGCAGTATTTT. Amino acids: CSAARQGATDTQYF.

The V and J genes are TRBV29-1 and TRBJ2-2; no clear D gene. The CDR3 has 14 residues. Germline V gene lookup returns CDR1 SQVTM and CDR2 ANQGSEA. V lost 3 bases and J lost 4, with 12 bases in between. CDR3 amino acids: CSVEVSPITGELFF. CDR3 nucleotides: TGCAGCGTTGAGGTCAGCCCAATCACCGGGGAGCTGTTTTTT.

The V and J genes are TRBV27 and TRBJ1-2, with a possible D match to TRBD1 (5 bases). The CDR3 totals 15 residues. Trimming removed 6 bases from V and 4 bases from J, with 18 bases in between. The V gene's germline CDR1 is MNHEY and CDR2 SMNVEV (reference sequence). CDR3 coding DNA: TGTGCCAGCAGCCCTTCGGGGCTAAGGGGCTATGGCTACACCTTC. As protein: CASSPSGLRGYGYTF.

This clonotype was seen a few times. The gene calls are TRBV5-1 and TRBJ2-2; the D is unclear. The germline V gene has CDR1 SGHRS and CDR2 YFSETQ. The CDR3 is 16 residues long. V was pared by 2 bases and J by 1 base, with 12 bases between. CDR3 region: CASSFRPDMNTGELFF. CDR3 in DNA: TGCGCCAGCAGCTTTCGACCTGATATGAACACCGGGGAGCTGTTTTTT.

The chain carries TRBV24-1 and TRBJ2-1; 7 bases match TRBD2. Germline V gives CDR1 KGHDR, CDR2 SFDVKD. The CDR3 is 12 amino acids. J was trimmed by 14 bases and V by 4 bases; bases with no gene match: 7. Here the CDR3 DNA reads TGTGCCACCAGTGACCCCCAGCGGGAAAAGTTCTTC. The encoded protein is CATSDPQREKFF.

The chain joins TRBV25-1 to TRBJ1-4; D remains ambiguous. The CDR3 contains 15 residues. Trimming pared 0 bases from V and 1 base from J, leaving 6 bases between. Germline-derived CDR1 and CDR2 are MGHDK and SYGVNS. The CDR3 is CASSEYGITNEKLFF. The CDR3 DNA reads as TGTGCCAGCAGTGAATATGGGATAACTAATGAAAAACTGTTTTTT.

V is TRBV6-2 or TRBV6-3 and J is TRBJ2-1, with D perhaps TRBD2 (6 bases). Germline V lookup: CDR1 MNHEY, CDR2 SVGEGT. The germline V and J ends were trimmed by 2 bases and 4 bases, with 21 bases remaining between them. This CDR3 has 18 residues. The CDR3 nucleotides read TGTGCCAGCAGTTACCTCACGGGTGCGGGGAGGCAATACAATGAGCAGTTCTTC. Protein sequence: CASSYLTGAGRQYNEQFF.

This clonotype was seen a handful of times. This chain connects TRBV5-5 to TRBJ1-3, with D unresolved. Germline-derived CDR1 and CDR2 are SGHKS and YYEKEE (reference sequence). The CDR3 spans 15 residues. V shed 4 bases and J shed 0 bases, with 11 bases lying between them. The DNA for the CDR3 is TGTGCCAGCAGCCCTGGTGCGAGCTCTGGAAACACCATATATTTT. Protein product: CASSPGASSGNTIYF.

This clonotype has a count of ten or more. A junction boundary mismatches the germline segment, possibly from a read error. The DNA of the CDR3 is TGTGCCAGCAGCCCGGGGATTTCCTTCAATGAGCAGTTCTTC. Amino acids: CASSPGISFNEQFF. This chain joins TRBV12-3 or TRBV12-4 and TRBJ2-1; possibly TRBD2 for D (5 bases). The CDR3 sequence is 14 residues long.

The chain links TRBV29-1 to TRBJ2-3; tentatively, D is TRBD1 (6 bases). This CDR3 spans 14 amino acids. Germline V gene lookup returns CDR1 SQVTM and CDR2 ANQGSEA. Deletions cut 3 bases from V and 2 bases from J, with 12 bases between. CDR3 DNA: TGCAGCGTTGAGGGGGCGCACCCCACAGATACGCAGTATTTT. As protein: CSVEGAHPTDTQYF.

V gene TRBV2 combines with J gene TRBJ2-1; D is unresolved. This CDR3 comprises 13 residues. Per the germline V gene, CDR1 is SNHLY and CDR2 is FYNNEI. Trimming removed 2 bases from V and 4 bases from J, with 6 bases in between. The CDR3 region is CASSEHLYNEQFF. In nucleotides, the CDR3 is TGTGCCAGCAGTGAACATTTGTACAATGAGCAGTTCTTC.

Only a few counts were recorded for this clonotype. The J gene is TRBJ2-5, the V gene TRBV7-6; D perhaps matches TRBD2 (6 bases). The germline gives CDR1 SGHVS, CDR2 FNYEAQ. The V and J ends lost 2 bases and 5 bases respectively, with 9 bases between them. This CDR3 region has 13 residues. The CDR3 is CASSLWRAETQYF. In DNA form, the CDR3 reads TGTGCCAGCAGCTTATGGAGGGCGGAGACCCAGTACTTC.

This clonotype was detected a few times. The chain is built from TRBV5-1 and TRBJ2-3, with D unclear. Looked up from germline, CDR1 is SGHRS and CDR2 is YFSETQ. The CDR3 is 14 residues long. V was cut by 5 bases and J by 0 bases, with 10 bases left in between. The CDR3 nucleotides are TGCGCCAGCAGGGCAGAACCTAGCACAGATACGCAGTATTTT. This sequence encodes CASRAEPSTDTQYF.

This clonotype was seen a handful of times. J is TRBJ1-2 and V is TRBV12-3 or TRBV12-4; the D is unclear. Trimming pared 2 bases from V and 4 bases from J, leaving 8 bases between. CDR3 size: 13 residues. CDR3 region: CASSLQASYGYTF. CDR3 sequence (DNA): TGTGCCAGCAGTTTACAAGCGAGCTATGGCTACACCTTC.

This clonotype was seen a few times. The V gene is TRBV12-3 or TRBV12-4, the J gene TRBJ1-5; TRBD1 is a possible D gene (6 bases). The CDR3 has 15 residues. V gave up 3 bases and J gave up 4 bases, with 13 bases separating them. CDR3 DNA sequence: TGTGCCAGCAGTTTGGGAGGGGGGATGAATCAGCCCCAGCATTTT. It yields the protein CASSLGGGMNQPQHF.

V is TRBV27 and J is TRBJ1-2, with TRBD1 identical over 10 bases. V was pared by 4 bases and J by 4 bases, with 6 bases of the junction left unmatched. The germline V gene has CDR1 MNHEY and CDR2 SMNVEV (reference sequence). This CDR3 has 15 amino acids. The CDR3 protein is CASSYRTGGIYGYTF. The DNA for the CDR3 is TGTGCCAGCAGTTACCGGACAGGGGGGATCTATGGCTACACCTTC.

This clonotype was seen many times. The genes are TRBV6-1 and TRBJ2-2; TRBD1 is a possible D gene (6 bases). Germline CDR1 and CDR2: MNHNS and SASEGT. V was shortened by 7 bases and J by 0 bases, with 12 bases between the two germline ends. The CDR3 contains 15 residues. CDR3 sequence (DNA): TGTGCCAGCAAGGGGACACGCTCGAACACCGGGGAGCTGTTTTTT. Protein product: CASKGTRSNTGELFF.

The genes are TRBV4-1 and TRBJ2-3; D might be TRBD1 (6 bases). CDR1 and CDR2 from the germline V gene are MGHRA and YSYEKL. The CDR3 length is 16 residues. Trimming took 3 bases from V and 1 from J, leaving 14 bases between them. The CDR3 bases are TGCGCCAGCAGCCAGACAGGCCCACTAGGCACAGATACGCAGTATTTT. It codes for CASSQTGPLGTDTQYF.

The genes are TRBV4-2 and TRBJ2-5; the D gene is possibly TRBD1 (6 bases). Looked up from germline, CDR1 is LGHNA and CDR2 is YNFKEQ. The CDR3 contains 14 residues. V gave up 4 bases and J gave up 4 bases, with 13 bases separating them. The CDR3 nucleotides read TGTGCCAGCAGCCTGCAACAGGGTCCAGAGACCCAGTACTTC. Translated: CASSLQQGPETQYF.

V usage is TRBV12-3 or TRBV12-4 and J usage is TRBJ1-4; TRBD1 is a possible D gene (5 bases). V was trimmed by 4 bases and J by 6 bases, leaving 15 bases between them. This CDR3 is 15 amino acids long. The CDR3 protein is CASSSSRGADEKLFF. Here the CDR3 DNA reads TGTGCCAGCAGTTCCTCACGTGGGGCGGATGAAAAACTGTTTTTT.

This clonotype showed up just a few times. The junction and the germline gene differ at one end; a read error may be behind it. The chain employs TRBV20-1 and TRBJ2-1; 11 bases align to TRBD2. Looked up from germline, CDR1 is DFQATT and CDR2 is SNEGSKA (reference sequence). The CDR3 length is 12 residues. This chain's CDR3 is CSARDLAGGQFF. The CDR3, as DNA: TGCAGTGCCAGAGACCTAGCGGGGGGCCAGTTCTTC.

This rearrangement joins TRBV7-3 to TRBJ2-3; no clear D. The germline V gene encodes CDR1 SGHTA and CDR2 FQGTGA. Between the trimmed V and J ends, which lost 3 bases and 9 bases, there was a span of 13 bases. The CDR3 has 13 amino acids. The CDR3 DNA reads TGTGCCAGCAGCTTGAGACCGGACGGCACGCAGTATTTT. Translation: CASSLRPDGTQYF.

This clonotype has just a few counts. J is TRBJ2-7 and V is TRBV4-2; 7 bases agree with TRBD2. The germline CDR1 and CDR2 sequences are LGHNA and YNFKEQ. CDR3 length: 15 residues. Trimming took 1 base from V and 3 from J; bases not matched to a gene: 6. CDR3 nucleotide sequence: TGTGCCAGCAGCCAAGGACCCGGGGGGAGCTACGAGCAGTACTTC. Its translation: CASSQGPGGSYEQYF.

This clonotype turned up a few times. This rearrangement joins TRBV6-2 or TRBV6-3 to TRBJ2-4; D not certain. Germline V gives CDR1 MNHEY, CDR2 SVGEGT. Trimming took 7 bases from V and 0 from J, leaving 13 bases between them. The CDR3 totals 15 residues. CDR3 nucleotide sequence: TGTGCCAGCAACCGAGGTCTCCTAGCCAAAAACATTCAGTACTTC. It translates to CASNRGLLAKNIQYF.

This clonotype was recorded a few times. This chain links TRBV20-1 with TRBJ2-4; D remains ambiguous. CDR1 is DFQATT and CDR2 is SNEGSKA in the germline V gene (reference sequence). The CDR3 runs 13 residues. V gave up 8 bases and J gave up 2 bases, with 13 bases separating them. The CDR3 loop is CSFSHTSKNIQYF. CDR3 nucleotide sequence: TGCAGTTTCTCTCACACCTCCAAAAACATTCAGTACTTC.

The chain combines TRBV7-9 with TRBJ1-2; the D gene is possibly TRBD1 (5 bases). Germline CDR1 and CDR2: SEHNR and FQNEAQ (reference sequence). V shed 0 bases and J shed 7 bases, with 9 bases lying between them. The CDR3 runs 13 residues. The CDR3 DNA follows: TGTGCCAGCAGCTTAGCCAGGGACGGTGGCTACACCTTC. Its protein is CASSLARDGGYTF.

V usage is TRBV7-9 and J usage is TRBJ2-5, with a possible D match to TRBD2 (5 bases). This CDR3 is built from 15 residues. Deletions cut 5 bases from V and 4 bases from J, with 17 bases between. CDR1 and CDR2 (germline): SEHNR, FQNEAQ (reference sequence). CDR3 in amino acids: CASSQPSGLGETQYF. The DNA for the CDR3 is TGTGCCAGCAGCCAACCCTCAGGACTGGGAGAGACCCAGTACTTC.